One sample yielded the 27 T cell receptor beta chains listed below, sequenced in a study of T cell responses to AZD1222 COVID-19 vaccine. Sequencing used immunoSEQ multiplex PCR; TCRdb keeps in-frame clones, though not all of them. This sample yields around 200,000 clones, of which about 90% are seen a single time; 0.4% to 0.5% belongs to the top ten. The sequenced sample was peripheral blood, obtained on day 0 of AZD1222 vaccination. The receptors come from an adult in good health.

This chain joins TRBV28 and TRBJ2-2; 9 bases map to TRBD1. Germline V gives CDR1 MDHEN, CDR2 SYDVKM. This CDR3 has 17 residues. With 2 bases clipped from V and 5 bases from J, the junction kept 9 bases outside the gene matches. CDR3 in DNA: TGTGCCAGCAGTTTAACTCTTGGGACAGGGAAGACCGGGGAGCTGTTTTTT. Its translation is CASSLTLGTGKTGELFF.

The chain uses TRBV9 and TRBJ1-5; unclear D gene. Germline assignment: CDR1 SGDLS and CDR2 YYNGEE. Between the trimmed V and J ends, which lost 0 bases and 9 bases, there was a span of 13 bases. The CDR3 runs to 14 residues. The CDR3 spells CASSVGGRSGPQHF. The CDR3 coding sequence is TGTGCCAGCAGCGTAGGGGGTCGGTCGGGGCCCCAGCATTTT.

The genes are TRBV3-1 (or the pseudogene TRBV3-2) and TRBJ1-1, with a possible D match to TRBD1 (5 bases). The CDR3 extends over 18 amino acids. CDR1 LGHDT and CDR2 YNNKEL come from the germline V gene (reference sequence). The ends were cut back, 0 bases at V and 0 bases at J, with 17 bases in the middle. The CDR3 DNA reads as TGTGCCAGCAGCCAAGATTTATGGGGACCTGTGGTGAACACTGAAGCTTTCTTT. Amino acids: CASSQDLWGPVVNTEAFF.

The chain carries TRBV11-3 and TRBJ2-3; D might be TRBD1 or TRBD2, each matching 5 bases. Trimming removed 4 bases from V and 4 bases from J, with 15 bases in between. The length of the CDR3 is 15 residues. Germline V gene lookup returns CDR1 SGHNT and CDR2 YENEEA. CDR3 sequence (DNA): TGTGCCAGCAGCTCCCGGGACGGCCTGGCAGATACGCAGTATTTT. Translation gives CASSSRDGLADTQYF.

The genes are TRBV5-1 and TRBJ2-1; D unresolved. CDR1 is SGHRS, CDR2 YFSETQ, per germline. The CDR3 extends over 15 amino acids. V gave up 0 bases and J gave up 2 bases, with 9 bases separating them. CDR3 protein: CASSLADSPYNEQFF. The DNA for the CDR3 is TGCGCCAGCAGCTTGGCAGATTCCCCCTACAATGAGCAGTTCTTC.

The chain employs TRBV9 and TRBJ2-3, with a possible D match to TRBD2 (6 bases). The CDR3 is 14 residues long. Trimming removed 3 bases at V and 3 bases at J, with 11 bases between. Germline CDR1 reads SGDLS; CDR2 reads YYNGEE. CDR3 in amino acids: CASSEEGQTDTQYF. In DNA form, the CDR3 reads TGTGCCAGCAGCGAGGAGGGGCAAACAGATACGCAGTATTTT.

The chain employs TRBV7-9 and TRBJ2-1, with 10 positions matching TRBD2. The CDR3 runs to 17 residues. Germline V gives CDR1 SEHNR, CDR2 FQNEAQ (reference sequence). Germline trimming cut 4 bases from V and 7 bases from J; bases unmatched to any gene: 13. CDR3 protein: CASSSLAAGGYTNEQFF. CDR3 DNA sequence: TGTGCCAGCAGCTCCCTCGCAGCGGGAGGGTATACGAATGAGCAGTTCTTC.

The chain combines TRBV3-1 (or the pseudogene TRBV3-2) with TRBJ2-7, with D maybe TRBD1 (5 bases). CDR3 length: 17 residues. Per the germline V gene, CDR1 is LGHDT and CDR2 is YNNKEL (reference sequence). V lost 4 bases to trimming and J lost 3 bases, with 22 bases between them. CDR3 amino acids: CASSLSQGPLAIYEQYF. The CDR3 bases are TGTGCCAGCAGCCTTAGCCAGGGTCCCTTAGCCATCTACGAGCAGTACTTC.

The chain joins TRBV2 to TRBJ1-2; D not resolved. CDR3 length: 12 amino acids. Trimming cost V 4 bases and J 2 bases, with 5 bases left between them. Germline V gives CDR1 SNHLY, CDR2 FYNNEI. The CDR3 region has the DNA TGTGCCAGCAGTGCTGTCAACTATGGCTACACCTTC. This gives the protein CASSAVNYGYTF.

This chain joins TRBV5-4 and TRBJ1-1; D is perhaps TRBD1 (5 bases). This CDR3 has 13 amino acids. Germline loops: CDR1 SGHNT, CDR2 YYREEE (reference sequence). The V end lost 3 bases, the J end lost 8 bases, and 14 bases lay between the germline ends. As DNA, the CDR3 is TGTGCCAGCAGCTCGGAAAGACAGAGCGAAGCTTTCTTT. Translating gives CASSSERQSEAFF.

This sequence joins TRBV27 and TRBJ2-2; D gene ambiguous. V was trimmed by 6 bases and J by 0 bases, leaving 8 bases between them. The CDR3 is 14 residues long. Germline loops: CDR1 MNHEY, CDR2 SMNVEV (reference sequence). CDR3 DNA sequence: TGTGCCAGCAGCTGGAAGCCGAACACCGGGGAGCTGTTTTTT. Its translation: CASSWKPNTGELFF.

This clone was found a few times. The CDR3 DNA is TGTGCCAGCAGCCAAGGGTTGCGCAGGATCACCTACGAGCAGTACTTC. This translates into CASSQGLRRITYEQYF. The J gene is TRBJ2-7, the V gene TRBV3-1 (or the pseudogene TRBV3-2); unclear D gene. This CDR3 has 16 residues. Trimming left V 1 base short and J 2 bases short, with 15 bases between. From germline, CDR1 is LGHDT and CDR2 YNNKEL (reference sequence).

The V and J genes are TRBV6-1 and TRBJ1-6; D might be TRBD1 (6 bases). CDR3 length: 15 amino acids. From germline, CDR1 is MNHNS and CDR2 SASEGT. The V gene lost 1 base and the J gene lost 8 bases, with 12 bases spanning the gap. CDR3 amino acids: CASSEGNRVDSPLHF. In DNA, the CDR3 is TGTGCCAGCAGTGAAGGTAACAGGGTGGATTCACCCCTCCACTTT.

V usage is TRBV4-2 and J usage is TRBJ1-1; 8 bases line up with TRBD1. The CDR3 length is 14 residues. Looked up from germline, CDR1 is LGHNA and CDR2 is YNFKEQ. V dropped 2 bases and J dropped 4; count of bases not matched to a gene: 3. The CDR3 sequence: CASSQSDRGTEAFF. The CDR3 DNA follows: TGTGCCAGCAGCCAATCTGACAGGGGCACTGAAGCTTTCTTT.

The chain carries TRBV19 and TRBJ2-2; D not resolved. Germline values: CDR1 LNHDA, CDR2 SQIVND (reference sequence). This CDR3 region has 14 residues. The V end lost 4 bases, the J end lost 2 bases, and 8 bases lay between the germline ends. The CDR3 nucleotides read TGTGCCAGTAGTAGCGGACCAAACACCGGGGAGCTGTTTTTT. This encodes CASSSGPNTGELFF.

DNA of the CDR3: TGTGCCAGCAGTTACGGACAGGGGCAGAACACTGAAGCTTTCTTT. Protein: CASSYGQGQNTEAFF. The gene calls are TRBV28 and TRBJ1-1; 9 bases fit TRBD1. The J segment lost 1 base and the V segment lost 4 bases, leaving 4 bases of the junction unmatched. This CDR3 is built from 15 residues. Germline CDR1 reads MDHEN; CDR2 reads SYDVKM.

This clone was detected only a few times. The chain couples TRBV5-4 to TRBJ2-3; D is tentatively TRBD1 or TRBD2 (5 bases each). This CDR3 has 14 residues. Trimming took off 5 bases at V and 6 bases at J, with 16 bases between the two ends. Germline V lookup: CDR1 SGHNT, CDR2 YYREEE (reference sequence). This chain's CDR3 is CASRPGTPADTQYF. DNA for the CDR3: TGTGCCAGCAGGCCCGGGACCCCAGCGGATACGCAGTATTTT.

V gene TRBV4-2 combines with J gene TRBJ1-6, with a weak D call TRBD1 (6 bases). The CDR3 runs 18 residues. Trimming took off 0 bases at V and 5 bases at J, with 17 bases between the two ends. CDR1 is LGHNA, CDR2 YNFKEQ, per germline. The CDR3: CASSQEVLGGANNSPLHF. The CDR3 coding sequence is TGTGCCAGCAGCCAAGAGGTTTTAGGGGGGGCGAATAATTCACCCCTCCACTTT.

The gene calls are TRBV4-1 and TRBJ2-7; a possible D gene is TRBD1 (5 bases). Trimming took 4 bases from V and 3 from J, leaving 10 bases between them. CDR1 and CDR2 from the germline V gene are MGHRA and YSYEKL. The length of the CDR3 is 13 residues. Here the CDR3 DNA reads TGCGCCAGCAGCCTCCAGGGCGGCTACGAGCAGTACTTC. It is translated as CASSLQGGYEQYF.

The V call is TRBV28, the J call TRBJ1-1; D unresolved. The V gene's germline CDR1 is MDHEN and CDR2 SYDVKM. V gave up 2 bases and J gave up 6 bases, with 10 bases separating them. The CDR3 is 13 amino acids. CDR3 in DNA: TGTGCCAGCAGTTTAGAAGGCGGGGCTGAAGCTTTCTTT. This codes for CASSLEGGAEAFF.

There are a few counts of this clone. The chain recombines TRBV6-5 with TRBJ1-2; possible D gene TRBD1, 6 bases. CDR3 length: 14 amino acids. Germline loops: CDR1 MNHEY, CDR2 SVGAGI. Deletions cut 6 bases from V and 3 bases from J, with 14 bases between. The CDR3 region is CASSLGGGHYGYTF. The CDR3 DNA reads TGTGCCAGCAGCCTCGGGGGCGGACACTATGGCTACACCTTC.

The genes are TRBV12-3 or TRBV12-4 and TRBJ1-4; no firm D call. V lost 8 bases to trimming and J lost 7 bases, with 14 bases between them. This CDR3 has 13 amino acids. The CDR3 region is CASYRALSEKLFF. The DNA of the CDR3 is TGTGCCAGCTATAGGGCGTTATCTGAAAAACTGTTTTTT.

As DNA, the CDR3 is TGTGCCAGCAGCCAAGCACAATATGGCTACACCTTC. Translated, it gives CASSQAQYGYTF. The chain couples TRBV3-1 (or the pseudogene TRBV3-2) to TRBJ1-2; D is uncertain. The germline CDR1 and CDR2 sequences are LGHDT and YNNKEL (reference sequence). This CDR3 is 12 amino acids long. V lost 1 base to trimming and J lost 5 bases, with 5 bases between them.

The chain is built from TRBV5-8 and TRBJ1-2; perhaps TRBD1 as D (6 bases). Per the germline V gene, CDR1 is SGHTS and CDR2 is YDEGEE. This CDR3 comprises 14 residues. V was trimmed by 0 bases and J by 10 bases, leaving 16 bases between them. The CDR3 DNA sequence: TGTGCCAGCAGCTTGGCCTCAGGGGATCAGGACTACACCTTC. Amino acids: CASSLASGDQDYTF. Full variable domain (missing parts from reference TRBV5-8 and TRBJ1-2): EAGVTQSPTHLIKTRGQQATLRCSPISGHTSVYWYQQALGLGLQFLLWYDEGEERNRGNFPPRFSGRQFPNYSSELNVNALELEDSALYLCASSLASGDQDYTFGSGTRLTVV.

This clone has only one observation. The same CDR3 arises from other DNA sequences in this sample as well. This sequence joins TRBV12-3 or TRBV12-4 and TRBJ1-2, with TRBD1 as a possible D gene (5 bases). The CDR3 loop spans 12 amino acids. Trimming took 6 bases from V and 4 from J, leaving 9 bases between them. The chain's CDR3 is CASSRQSYGYTF. The DNA of the CDR3 is TGTGCCAGCAGCCGACAGTCCTATGGCTACACCTTC.

The V and J genes are TRBV28 and TRBJ1-3; 8 positions agree with TRBD1. Germline V gene lookup returns CDR1 MDHEN and CDR2 SYDVKM. The CDR3 contains 18 residues. V shed 7 bases, J shed 0 bases, and the junction held 14 bases outside the gene matches. The CDR3 loop is CASTVATGALISGNTIYF. DNA for the CDR3: TGTGCCAGCACAGTCGCGACAGGGGCCCTCATCTCTGGAAACACCATATATTTT.

The genes are TRBV7-9 and TRBJ1-1; D is undetermined. Trimming took off 3 bases at V and 5 bases at J, with 7 bases between the two ends. The CDR3 extends over 12 amino acids. Germline CDR1 is SEHNR and CDR2 is FQNEAQ (reference sequence). The CDR3 loop is CASSFAETEAFF. The CDR3 region has the DNA TGTGCCAGCAGCTTCGCGGAGACTGAAGCTTTCTTT.